These 23 T cell receptor beta chains share one sample of origin, sequenced in a study of CD8 T cells in Susac syndrome. Random hexamers were used to reverse transcribe an amount of about 0.45 to 1 ug RNA. TCRdb ran MiXCR on the immunoSEQ multiplex PCR reads and lists one entry per CDR3 protein. This sample carries under 350,000 distinct CDR3 sequences, roughly 94% of them seen once, and the ten largest clones take about 0.063%. The sequenced sample was CD4+ T cells from PBMCs. These receptors all stem from a human donor with multiple sclerosis.

The chain employs TRBV3-1 and TRBJ2-7; 9 bases are a match to TRBD2. The CDR3 is 14 amino acids. In germline, CDR1 is LGHDT, CDR2 YNNKEL (reference sequence). Trimming took 8 bases from V and 4 from J; bases not matched to a gene: 9. CDR3 loop: CASALGGRAYEQYF. DNA for the CDR3: TGTGCCAGCGCCCTTGGCGGGAGGGCTTACGAGCAGTACTTC.

The CDR3 sequence is CASSWDRDQPQHF. The CDR3 nucleotides read TGTGCCAGCAGTTGGGACAGGGATCAGCCCCAGCATTTT. The chain combines TRBV27 with TRBJ1-5; 9 nucleotides line up with TRBD1. The ends lost 4 bases at V and 5 bases at J; junction bases unmatched: 0. The CDR3 has 13 residues. Germline V gene data show CDR1 as MNHEY and CDR2 as SMNVEV (reference sequence).

The chain combines TRBV6-5 with TRBJ1-1, with D possibly matching TRBD1 (6 bases). Trimming removed 6 bases from V and 8 bases from J, with 22 bases in between. This CDR3 has 15 amino acids. The germline CDR1 and CDR2 sequences are MNHEY and SVGAGI. The CDR3 protein is CASSNPRTGGVEAFF. DNA of the CDR3: TGTGCCAGCAGCAATCCTCGGACGGGGGGCGTGGAAGCTTTCTTT.

Only one count was recorded for this clonotype. The J gene is TRBJ2-7, the V gene TRBV20-1; 8 bases fit TRBD2. The J segment lost 4 bases and the V segment lost 6 bases, leaving 11 bases of the junction unmatched. This CDR3 has 14 residues. Looked up from germline, CDR1 is DFQATT and CDR2 is SNEGSKA (reference sequence). CDR3 in amino acids: CSAGGVGGVYEQYF. The CDR3 nucleotides read TGCAGTGCCGGGGGGGTTGGGGGCGTTTACGAGCAGTACTTC.

This clonotype has a handful of counts. The chain employs TRBV20-1 and TRBJ1-3; D unresolved. The CDR3 has 14 amino acids. Trimming left V 0 bases short and J 0 bases short, with 6 bases between. CDR1 is DFQATT and CDR2 is SNEGSKA in the germline V gene (reference sequence). The CDR3 region is CSARDPSSGNTIYF. CDR3 DNA: TGCAGTGCTAGAGATCCCAGCTCTGGAAACACCATATATTTT.

This chain uses TRBV11-2 with TRBJ2-7, with TRBD1 matching 8 bases. Germline CDR1 and CDR2: SGHAT and FQNNGV. The V segment lost 3 bases and the J segment 6 bases; nucleotides outside the gene matches: 4. The CDR3 loop spans 13 amino acids. This chain's CDR3 is CASSLTGVREQYF. The CDR3 DNA is TGTGCCAGCAGCTTGACAGGGGTGCGCGAGCAGTACTTC.

The chain has TRBV7-9 and TRBJ2-1, with TRBD2 identical over 8 bases. V lost 3 bases and J lost 4; bases outside the gene matches: 2. The CDR3 consists of 14 residues. Germline assignment: CDR1 SEHNR and CDR2 FQNEAQ (reference sequence). CDR3 sequence: CASSLTSAYNEQFF. The DNA for the CDR3 is TGTGCCAGCAGCTTGACTAGCGCGTACAATGAGCAGTTCTTC.

V is TRBV5-1 and J is TRBJ2-7, with D tentatively TRBD1 or TRBD2 (5 bases each). The V end lost 0 bases, the J end lost 4 bases, and 17 bases lay between the germline ends. Per germline, CDR1 SGHRS and CDR2 YFSETQ. There are 16 residues in the CDR3. The CDR3 protein is CASSLEPGTVKYEQYF. CDR3 coding DNA: TGCGCCAGCAGCTTGGAACCCGGGACGGTGAAATACGAGCAGTACTTC.

The CDR3 protein is CASSMRQAGYTF. The CDR3 DNA sequence: TGTGCCAGTAGTATGAGACAGGCCGGCTACACCTTC. The genes are TRBV19 and TRBJ1-2; a weak D match, TRBD1 (6 bases). The CDR3 spans 12 residues. Trimming took off 3 bases at V and 8 bases at J, with 10 bases between the two ends. Germline V lookup: CDR1 LNHDA, CDR2 SQIVND (reference sequence).

This chain links TRBV29-1 with TRBJ1-2; possibly TRBD1 for D (5 bases). The CDR3 has 11 residues. CDR1 and CDR2 from the germline V gene are SQVTM and ANQGSEA. V lost 7 bases and J 6 bases, leaving 12 bases between the germline ends. CDR3 bases: TGCAGCGGGGTAGTGGGGGATGGCTACACCTTC. Its translation: CSGVVGDGYTF.

CDR3 in DNA: TGCAGCGCAAATCCCTTGGGTAGCGGTGACACAGATACGCAGTATTTT. Translation: CSANPLGSGDTDTQYF. The chain has TRBV29-1 and TRBJ2-3; possible D gene TRBD2, 6 bases. Looked up from germline, CDR1 is SQVTM and CDR2 is ANQGSEA. The CDR3 extends over 16 amino acids. The germline V and J ends were trimmed by 7 bases and 2 bases, with 22 bases remaining between them.

The chain is built from TRBV23-1 and TRBJ1-1; D ambiguous. TRBV23-1 carries the ORF label, with uncertain function. The CDR3 totals 14 residues. Trimming shortened V by 2 bases and J by 3 bases, and 10 bases separated the two germline ends. The CDR3 loop is CASSQRGSYTEAFF. In DNA form, the CDR3 reads TGCGCCAGCAGTCAAAGAGGTTCGTACACTGAAGCTTTCTTT.

Remarks on this clonotype: A read error may account for a junction end that differs from germline. J is TRBJ2-7 and V is TRBV7-2; D might be TRBD1 (6 bases). This CDR3 is built from 15 residues. Germline lookup yields CDR1 SGHTA and CDR2 FQGNSA. The CDR3 reads CASSPTLVGQGRLHF. Written as DNA, the CDR3 is TGTGCCAGCAGCCCAACGCTCGTGGGTCAGGGGCGACTCCACTTC.

The DNA for the CDR3 is TGCGCCAGCAGCTTAGGGACAGCTTCCTACAATGAGCAGTTCTTC. Residues: CASSLGTASYNEQFF. The rearrangement uses TRBV5-1 and TRBJ2-1, with 7 bases lining up with TRBD1. Per the germline V gene, CDR1 is SGHRS and CDR2 is YFSETQ. Trimming cost V 2 bases and J 1 base; bases outside gene matches: 3. The length of the CDR3 is 15 residues.

The CDR3 sequence is CASSPGQLSYGYTF. DNA of the CDR3: TGTGCCAGCAGTCCGGGACAGCTGTCTTATGGCTACACCTTC. The genes are TRBV7-9 and TRBJ1-2; 7 bases match TRBD1. This CDR3 contains 14 residues. The trim removed 6 bases at V and 5 bases at J, leaving 9 bases unmatched. Germline V gene data show CDR1 as SEHNR and CDR2 as FQNEAQ (reference sequence).

DNA of the CDR3: TGTGCCAGCAGCTATTCAGGGGGTCATACGCAGTATTTT. Translated: CASSYSGGHTQYF. The chain carries TRBV7-9 and TRBJ2-3; 7 positions agree with TRBD1. V trimming: 4 bases; J trimming: 7 bases; junction bases outside the gene matches: 5. The CDR3 spans 13 residues. CDR1 is SEHNR, CDR2 FQNEAQ, per germline (reference sequence).

This clonotype has just one count. The chain employs TRBV4-2 and TRBJ2-2; no clear D gene. CDR1 and CDR2 from the germline V gene are LGHNA and YNFKEQ. Trimming pared 1 base from V and 0 bases from J, leaving 18 bases between. CDR3 length: 19 amino acids. CDR3 nucleotide sequence: TGTGCCAGCAGCCAAGGGCAAGGGTTTGCGATTGCGAACACCGGGGAGCTGTTTTTT. Amino acid sequence: CASSQGQGFAIANTGELFF.

The gene calls are TRBV5-4 and TRBJ1-1; D gene unclear. Trimming took off 2 bases at V and 1 base at J, with 9 bases between the two ends. This CDR3 is 14 amino acids long. Germline CDR1 SGHNT, CDR2 YYREEE (reference sequence). Here the CDR3 DNA reads TGTGCCAGCAGCTTAAAAGACTCGAACACTGAAGCTTTCTTT. Its protein product is CASSLKDSNTEAFF.

The rearrangement joins TRBV5-1 to TRBJ1-1; D possibly corresponds to TRBD1 (5 bases). This CDR3 is built from 16 residues. V was pared by 4 bases and J by 5 bases, with 21 bases between. Germline loops: CDR1 SGHRS, CDR2 YFSETQ. This chain's CDR3 is CASSLGPGGSRTEAFF. CDR3 bases: TGCGCCAGCAGCCTGGGACCGGGGGGGTCGAGGACTGAAGCTTTCTTT.

This chain links TRBV9 with TRBJ2-3; a possible D gene is TRBD2 (5 bases). The CDR3 covers 14 residues. Per the germline V gene, CDR1 is SGDLS and CDR2 is YYNGEE. With 0 bases removed from V and 8 bases from J, the gap between germline ends came to 13 bases. The CDR3 loop is CASSVEGSAGTQYF. CDR3 nucleotides: TGTGCCAGCAGCGTAGAAGGGAGTGCGGGTACGCAGTATTTT.

This sequence joins TRBV19 and TRBJ1-1; D unresolved. CDR3 length: 15 residues. The V end lost 3 bases, the J end lost 1 base, and 12 bases lay between the germline ends. Germline values: CDR1 LNHDA, CDR2 SQIVND (reference sequence). CDR3: CASSMQALGNTEAFF. CDR3 in DNA: TGTGCCAGTAGTATGCAAGCCCTGGGGAACACTGAAGCTTTCTTT.

The gene calls are TRBV9 and TRBJ2-7; maybe TRBD1 (5 bases). The CDR3 totals 18 residues. V was cut by 0 bases and J by 0 bases, with 19 bases left in between. Germline V CDR1 and CDR2: SGDLS, YYNGEE. The CDR3 sequence is CASSVAPAGQHLSYEQYF. Here the CDR3 DNA reads TGTGCCAGCAGCGTAGCTCCGGCAGGACAACACCTCTCCTACGAGCAGTACTTC.

The chain joins TRBV19 to TRBJ1-1; 7 nucleotides align to TRBD1. CDR3 length equals 15 residues. Trimming took 7 bases from V and 5 from J; bases not matched to a gene: 13. Looked up from germline, CDR1 is LNHDA and CDR2 is SQIVND (reference sequence). The CDR3 region has the DNA TGTGCCAGTACTCCGACAAGGGGGCTGGGGACTGAAGCTTTCTTT. This codes for CASTPTRGLGTEAFF.